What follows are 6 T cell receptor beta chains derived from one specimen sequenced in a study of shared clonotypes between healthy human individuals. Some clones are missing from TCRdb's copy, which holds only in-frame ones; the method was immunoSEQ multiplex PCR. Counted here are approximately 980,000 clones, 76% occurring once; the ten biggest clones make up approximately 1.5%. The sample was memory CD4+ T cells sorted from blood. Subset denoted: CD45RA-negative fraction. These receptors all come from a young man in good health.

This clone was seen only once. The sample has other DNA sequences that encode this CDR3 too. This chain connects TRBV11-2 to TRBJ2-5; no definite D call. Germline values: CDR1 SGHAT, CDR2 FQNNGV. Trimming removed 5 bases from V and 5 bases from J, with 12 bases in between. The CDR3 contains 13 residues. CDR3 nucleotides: TGTGCCAGCAGCCTGGGCTCACTGGAGACCCAGTACTTC. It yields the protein CASSLGSLETQYF.

The CDR3 DNA reads as TGTGCCAGCTCACCAGGTAACAGCGGGGGTAATGAGCAGTTCTTC. It specifies CASSPGNSGGNEQFF. V and J are TRBV18 and TRBJ2-1; 8 nucleotides align to TRBD2. The CDR3 is made up of 15 amino acids. CDR1 is KGHSH and CDR2 is LQKENI in the germline V gene. The V and J ends lost 2 bases and 7 bases, in that order; junction bases with no gene match: 7. Together with reference TRBV18 and TRBJ2-1, the CDR3 gives the full variable domain: NAGVMQNPRHLVRRRGQEARLRCSPMKGHSHVYWYRQLPEEGLKFMVYLQKENIIDESGMPKERFSAEFPKEGPSILRIQQVVRGDSAAYFCASSPGNSGGNEQFFGPGTRLTVL.

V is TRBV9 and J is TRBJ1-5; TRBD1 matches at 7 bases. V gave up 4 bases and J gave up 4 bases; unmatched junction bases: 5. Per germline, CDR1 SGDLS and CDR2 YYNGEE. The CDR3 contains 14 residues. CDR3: CASSTGTANQPQHF. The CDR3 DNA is TGTGCCAGCAGCACCGGGACAGCGAATCAGCCCCAGCATTTT.

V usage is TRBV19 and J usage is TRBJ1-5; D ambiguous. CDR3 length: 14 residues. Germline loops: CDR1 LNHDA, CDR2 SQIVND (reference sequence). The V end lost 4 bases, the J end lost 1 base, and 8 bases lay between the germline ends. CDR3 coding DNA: TGTGCCAGTAGTACCGAAGGCAGCAATCAGCCCCAGCATTTT. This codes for CASSTEGSNQPQHF.

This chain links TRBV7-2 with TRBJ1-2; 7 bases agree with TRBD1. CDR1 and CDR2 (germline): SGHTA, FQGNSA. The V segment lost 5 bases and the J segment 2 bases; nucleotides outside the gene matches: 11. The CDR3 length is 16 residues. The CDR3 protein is CASSRGSTGSNYGYTF. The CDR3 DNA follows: TGTGCCAGCAGCCGGGGATCGACAGGGAGCAACTATGGCTACACCTTC.

CDR3 in DNA: TGTGCCTGGAGTGTATTGGGGGGAGGTCAGCCCCAGCATTTT. It specifies CAWSVLGGGQPQHF. J is TRBJ1-5 and V is TRBV30, with a possible D match to TRBD1 (5 bases). This CDR3 spans 14 amino acids. The V gene lost 0 bases and the J gene lost 6 bases, with 12 bases spanning the gap. The V gene's germline CDR1 is GTSNPN and CDR2 SVGIG (reference sequence).